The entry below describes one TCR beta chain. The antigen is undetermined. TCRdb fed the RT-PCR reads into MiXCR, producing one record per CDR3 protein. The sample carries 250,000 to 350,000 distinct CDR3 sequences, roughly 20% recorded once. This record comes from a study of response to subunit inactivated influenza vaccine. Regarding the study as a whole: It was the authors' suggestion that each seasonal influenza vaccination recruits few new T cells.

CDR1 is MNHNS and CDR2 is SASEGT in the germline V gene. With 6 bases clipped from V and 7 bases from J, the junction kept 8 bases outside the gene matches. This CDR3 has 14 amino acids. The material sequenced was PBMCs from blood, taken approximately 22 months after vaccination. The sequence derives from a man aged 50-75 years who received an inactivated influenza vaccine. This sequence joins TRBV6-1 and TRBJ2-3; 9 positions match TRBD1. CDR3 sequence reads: CASRPGQGRYTQYF. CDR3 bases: TGTGCCAGCAGGCCGGGACAGGGCCGCTATACGCAGTATTTT.